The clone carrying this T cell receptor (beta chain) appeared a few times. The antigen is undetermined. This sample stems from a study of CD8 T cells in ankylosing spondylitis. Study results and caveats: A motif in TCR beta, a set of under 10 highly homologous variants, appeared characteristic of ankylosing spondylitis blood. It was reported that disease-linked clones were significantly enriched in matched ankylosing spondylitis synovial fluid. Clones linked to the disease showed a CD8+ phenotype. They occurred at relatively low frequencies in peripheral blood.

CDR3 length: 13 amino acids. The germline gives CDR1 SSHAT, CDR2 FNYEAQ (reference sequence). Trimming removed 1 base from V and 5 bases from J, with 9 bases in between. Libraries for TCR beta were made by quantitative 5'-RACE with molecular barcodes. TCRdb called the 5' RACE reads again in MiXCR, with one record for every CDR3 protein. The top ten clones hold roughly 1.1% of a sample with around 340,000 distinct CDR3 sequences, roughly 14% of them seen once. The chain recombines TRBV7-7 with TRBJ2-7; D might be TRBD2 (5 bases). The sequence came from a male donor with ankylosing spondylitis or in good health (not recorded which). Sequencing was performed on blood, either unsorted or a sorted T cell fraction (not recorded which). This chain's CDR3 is CASSLEAGNEQYF. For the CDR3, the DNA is TGTGCCAGCAGCTTAGAGGCCGGGAACGAGCAGTACTTC. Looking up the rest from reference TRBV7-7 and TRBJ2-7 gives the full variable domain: GAGVSQSPRYKVTKRGQDVTLRCDPISSHATLYWYQQALGQGPEFLTYFNYEAQPDKSGLPSDRFSAERPEGSISTLTIQRTEQRDSAMYRCASSLEAGNEQYFGPGTRLTVT.